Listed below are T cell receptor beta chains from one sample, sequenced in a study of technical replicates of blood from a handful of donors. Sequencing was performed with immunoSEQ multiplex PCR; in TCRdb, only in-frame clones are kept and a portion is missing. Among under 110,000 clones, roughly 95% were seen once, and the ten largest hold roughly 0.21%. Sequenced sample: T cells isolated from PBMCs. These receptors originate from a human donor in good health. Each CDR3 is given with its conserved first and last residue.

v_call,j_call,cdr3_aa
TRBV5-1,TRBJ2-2,CASTLAGGPDTGELFF
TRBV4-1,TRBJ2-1,CASTDKAGGRVSSSYNEQFF
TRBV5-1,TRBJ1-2,CASSSRPTGSYGYTF
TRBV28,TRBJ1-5,CASSEQGYQPQHF
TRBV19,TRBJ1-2,CASSINRDKGYGYTF
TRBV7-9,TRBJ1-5,CASSLLNQPQHF
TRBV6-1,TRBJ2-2,CASSEASGVGTGELFF
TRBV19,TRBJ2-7,CASSIRGTAHSEQYF
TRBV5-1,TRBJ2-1,CASSSSTNEQFF
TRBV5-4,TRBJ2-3,CASSLGGSTTDTQYF
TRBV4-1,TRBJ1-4,CASSQAPTGGHEKLFF
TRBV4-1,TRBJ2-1,CASSQHAGQFSSEQFF
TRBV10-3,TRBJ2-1,CAISEGNGQGAREQFF
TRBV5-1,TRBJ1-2,CASSARDRERRGGYTF
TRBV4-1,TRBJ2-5,CASSQGRVQETQYF
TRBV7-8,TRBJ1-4,CASSLVIIGQGYKEKLFF
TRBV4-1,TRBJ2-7,CASSDMSSYEQYF
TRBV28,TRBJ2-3,CASSSGGHYTDTQYF
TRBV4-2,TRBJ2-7,CASNPTGDSYEQYF
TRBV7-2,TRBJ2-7,CASSLRAYEQYF
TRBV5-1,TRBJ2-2,CASRQGRGTGELFF
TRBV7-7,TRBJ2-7,CASSLGSTYEQYF
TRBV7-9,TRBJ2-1,CASSPGAQRGEQFF
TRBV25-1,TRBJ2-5,CASSEEGEETQYF
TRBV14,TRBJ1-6,CASSRDPPRGNSPLHF
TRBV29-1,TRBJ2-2,CSVEWAGLNTGELFF
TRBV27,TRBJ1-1,CASSHHETGAIEAFF
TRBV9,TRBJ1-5,CANSGPGAGEPQHF
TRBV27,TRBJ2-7,CASSIREGYEQYF
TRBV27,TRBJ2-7,CASSFHSTYEQYF
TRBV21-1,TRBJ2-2,CASSREGYTGELFF
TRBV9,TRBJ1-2,CASNPFADCGYTF
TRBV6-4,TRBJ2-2,CASSRQGLGVWTGELFF
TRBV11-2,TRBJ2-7,CASSPGTGNEQYF
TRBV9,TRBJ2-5,CASSVGTNEAQETQYF
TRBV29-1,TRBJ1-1,CSVIGANTEAFF
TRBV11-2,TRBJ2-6,CASSLYTGSGANVLTF
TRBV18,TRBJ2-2,CASSPKVRGRNTGELFF
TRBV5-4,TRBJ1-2,CASGNRRGNGYTF
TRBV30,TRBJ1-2,CAWSGGGHGYTF
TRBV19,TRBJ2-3,CASSLAGAFTDTQYF